Below are 10 T cell receptor beta chains sequenced from a single sample in a study of control samples from healthy donors and cancer patients. Using immunoSEQ multiplex PCR, the repertoire was profiled, and TCRdb retains in-frame clones only, with some absent. The table has about 65,000 clones, 90% seen once. Sequenced: PBMCs. The source of these receptors is a woman aged 45-60 years with colorectal cancer.

This sequence joins TRBV6-5 and TRBJ2-7, with D tentatively TRBD1 or TRBD2 (6 bases each). CDR1 is MNHEY, CDR2 SVGAGI, per germline. There are 14 residues in the CDR3. With 2 bases removed from V and 5 bases from J, the gap between germline ends came to 13 bases. CDR3 DNA sequence: TGTGCCAGCAGTTACGGCAGGGGAGGCGACGAGCAGTACTTC. Translating gives CASSYGRGGDEQYF.

V and J are TRBV29-1 and TRBJ1-2; 9 bases align to TRBD1. Germline trimming cut 7 bases from V and 5 bases from J; bases unmatched to any gene: 5. The CDR3 length is 12 residues. The germline CDR1 and CDR2 sequences are SQVTM and ANQGSEA. The CDR3 bases are TGCAGCGCCTGGACAGGGGTATATGGCTACACCTTC. Translation gives CSAWTGVYGYTF.

This clone was found once. The chain couples TRBV28 to TRBJ2-6, with D possibly TRBD2 on 6 matching bases. Trimming took off 5 bases at V and 4 bases at J, with 27 bases between the two ends. CDR3 length equals 20 residues. Germline V gene sequence: CDR1 MDHEN, CDR2 SYDVKM. The CDR3 DNA follows: TGTGCCAGCAGTCCAACCCTCGGGGGTTATATAGGGCAAGGGGCCAACGTCCTGACTTTC. It is translated as CASSPTLGGYIGQGANVLTF. Combining the CDR3 with reference TRBV28 and TRBJ2-6 gives the whole variable domain DVKVTQSSRYLVKRTGEKVFLECVQDMDHENMFWYRQDPGLGLRLIYFSYDVKMKEKGDIPEGYSVSREKKERFSLILESASTNQTSMYLCASSPTLGGYIGQGANVLTFGAGSRLTVL.

The chain employs TRBV18 and TRBJ1-4, with TRBD1 as a possible D gene (6 bases). Germline V gene lookup returns CDR1 KGHSH and CDR2 LQKENI. With 5 bases removed from V and 4 bases from J, the gap between germline ends came to 14 bases. This CDR3 has 15 residues. The CDR3 coding sequence is TGTGCCAGCTCAAGGCGACAGGACCATAATGAAAAACTGTTTTTT. It translates to CASSRRQDHNEKLFF.

CDR3 coding DNA: TGTGCCAGCAGTCGAGGACTAGCGGGAGGGGAAGAGACCCAGTACTTC. Its protein product is CASSRGLAGGEETQYF. This chain links TRBV6-6 with TRBJ2-5, with TRBD2 matching over 15 bases. Germline loops: CDR1 MNHNY, CDR2 SVGAGI (reference sequence). This CDR3 has 16 amino acids. Trimming removed 5 bases from V and 3 bases from J; junction bases left unmatched: 4.

J is TRBJ2-3 and V is TRBV2, with 7 bases aligning to TRBD2. The V gene end was trimmed by 8 bases and the J gene end by 3 bases; junction bases not matched to a gene: 5. This CDR3 region has 13 residues. The germline V gene has CDR1 SNHLY and CDR2 FYNNEI. Here the CDR3 DNA reads TGTGCCAGCGGGGGACTAAGGACAGATACGCAGTATTTT. This translates into CASGGLRTDTQYF.

This chain uses TRBV19 with TRBJ2-1, with D maybe TRBD1 (6 bases). V was pared by 8 bases and J by 9 bases, with 14 bases between. Germline V gene data show CDR1 as LNHDA and CDR2 as SQIVND (reference sequence). This CDR3 comprises 12 residues. In DNA, the CDR3 is TGTGCCAGTGGGTACAGGGATCGTGAGCAGTTCTTC. Its translation is CASGYRDREQFF.

This clone has a single count. This chain uses TRBV10-3 with TRBJ1-6; D is possibly TRBD1 (5 bases). Trimming left V 6 bases short and J 9 bases short, with 21 bases between. CDR1 and CDR2 (germline): ENHRY, SYGVKD. This CDR3 region has 16 residues. The CDR3 DNA follows: TGTGCCATCAGAGCGTCCGGGGGGTACCAAATTTCACCCCTCCACTTT. Translation: CAIRASGGYQISPLHF.

The V call is TRBV29-1, the J call TRBJ2-5, with D uncertain. The CDR3 length is 12 residues. Germline CDR1 SQVTM, CDR2 ANQGSEA. Trimming pared 4 bases from V and 3 bases from J, leaving 9 bases between. DNA of the CDR3: TGCAGCGTTGGGGCGGTCGAAGAGACCCAGTACTTC. Its protein is CSVGAVEETQYF.

This clone was detected once. CDR3 in amino acids: CASSSALTSINEQFF. The CDR3 nucleotides read TGTGCCAGCAGCTCAGCCCTGACTAGTATTAATGAGCAGTTCTTC. The chain couples TRBV7-6 to TRBJ2-1, with a possible D match to TRBD2 (6 bases). The CDR3 is made up of 15 amino acids. CDR1 and CDR2 (germline): SGHVS, FNYEAQ. With 4 bases removed from V and 7 bases from J, the gap between germline ends came to 17 bases.